A single sample gave rise to the 24 T cell receptor beta chains below, sequenced in a study of cytomegalovirus exposure and HLA in healthy donors. The PCR ran on 60 Vbeta and 13 Jbeta primers. Profiled with immunoSEQ multiplex PCR; TCRdb holds only in-frame clones, not every one. The table includes 85,000 to 90,000 clones, approximately 76% detected once. The sample was PBMCs. The receptors were gathered from a man aged 25 to 40 in good health and CMV-seropositive.

The V call is TRBV6-1, the J call TRBJ2-7, with 7 bases identical to TRBD2. CDR1 MNHNS and CDR2 SASEGT come from the germline V gene. The CDR3 consists of 15 residues. The trim removed 5 bases at V and 2 bases at J, leaving 9 bases unmatched. CDR3 amino acids: CASSRRGEATYEQYF. The DNA for the CDR3 is TGTGCCAGCAGTCGTCGGGGGGAAGCAACCTACGAGCAGTACTTC.

The J gene is TRBJ2-2, the V gene TRBV11-2, with D unresolved. CDR3 length: 16 amino acids. Germline CDR1 and CDR2: SGHAT and FQNNGV. Between the trimmed V and J ends, which lost 1 base and 2 bases, there was a span of 11 bases. DNA for the CDR3: TGTGCCAGCAGCTTAGGCGTGGAGACCAACACCGGGGAGCTGTTTTTT. Amino acids: CASSLGVETNTGELFF.

This clone turned up a few times. The junction does not match germline at one end; this may be a read error. The V call is TRBV2, the J call TRBJ1-4; D possibly corresponds to TRBD1 (6 bases). This CDR3 contains 13 residues. Germline assignment: CDR1 SNHLY and CDR2 FYNNEI. DNA for the CDR3: TGTGCCAGCAGTCAAGCAGGGGTGGGGGGACTGTTTTTT. Residues: CASSQAGVGGLFF.

The count of this clone is one. The rearrangement links TRBV4-1 to TRBJ2-1; the D gene is possibly TRBD2 (7 bases). V was pared by 1 base and J by 5 bases, with 15 bases between. The germline V gene encodes CDR1 MGHRA and CDR2 YSYEKL. CDR3 length: 16 amino acids. The CDR3 here is CASSQVGRGLHNEQFF. CDR3 nucleotides: TGCGCCAGCAGCCAAGTAGGGCGGGGGCTACACAATGAGCAGTTCTTC.

This chain joins TRBV2 and TRBJ2-5, with 8 bases identical to TRBD2. The CDR3 totals 16 residues. V lost 6 bases and J lost 3; bases outside the gene matches: 12. CDR1 SNHLY and CDR2 FYNNEI come from the germline V gene. The CDR3 is CASRMIPGLGEETQYF. CDR3 nucleotide sequence: TGTGCCAGCAGGATGATACCGGGACTAGGAGAAGAGACCCAGTACTTC.

The chain links TRBV6-1 to TRBJ2-1; maybe TRBD2 (6 bases). The CDR3 extends over 15 amino acids. V lost 8 bases and J lost 0, with 14 bases in between. Per germline, CDR1 MNHNS and CDR2 SASEGT. Here the CDR3 reads CASQTDGSSYNEQFF. The CDR3 DNA is TGTGCCAGCCAAACGGACGGGAGCTCCTACAATGAGCAGTTCTTC.

The chain uses TRBV6-1 and TRBJ1-5, with D unclear. The CDR3 contains 15 residues. The ends were cut back, 2 bases at V and 0 bases at J, with 8 bases in the middle. CDR1 and CDR2 from the germline V gene are MNHNS and SASEGT. As DNA, the CDR3 is TGTGCCAGCAGTGAAAGACACTTTAGCAATCAGCCCCAGCATTTT. Amino acid sequence: CASSERHFSNQPQHF.

The chain employs TRBV2 and TRBJ1-2; a weak D match, TRBD1 (5 bases). The CDR3 runs to 11 residues. Germline V gives CDR1 SNHLY, CDR2 FYNNEI. Trimming took off 7 bases at V and 6 bases at J, with 9 bases between the two ends. The DNA of the CDR3 is TGTGCCAGCACCTTAGGGGATGGCTACACCTTC. Translating gives CASTLGDGYTF.

A few counts support this clone. The chain joins TRBV9 to TRBJ1-1; D not certain. The CDR3 spans 14 residues. V lost 4 bases and J 4 bases, leaving 14 bases between the germline ends. CDR1 is SGDLS, CDR2 YYNGEE, per germline. In DNA, the CDR3 is TGTGCCAGCAGCCCCCAGCGGGTGAGCACTGAAGCTTTCTTT. Residues: CASSPQRVSTEAFF.

In this sample, this clone turned up a few times. The rearrangement links TRBV4-3 to TRBJ2-7; D is perhaps TRBD1 (6 bases). The CDR3 consists of 13 residues. V lost 0 bases and J 7 bases, leaving 10 bases between the germline ends. CDR1 and CDR2 (germline): LGHNA, YSLEER. CDR3 coding DNA: TGCGCCAGCAGCCAAGATCGGGGACAAGAGCAGTACTTC. This translates into CASSQDRGQEQYF.

The rearrangement joins TRBV7-9 to TRBJ1-2; no clear D gene. Germline loops: CDR1 SEHNR, CDR2 FQNEAQ (reference sequence). CDR3 length equals 15 residues. Trimming took 3 bases from V and 6 from J, leaving 17 bases between them. The CDR3 region has the DNA TGTGCCAGCAGCTTTTCGGGGAGCGGATATAATGGCTACACCTTC. Amino acids: CASSFSGSGYNGYTF.

The rearrangement links TRBV5-1 to TRBJ2-1, with 10 bases identical to TRBD1. This CDR3 is 14 amino acids long. V trimming: 3 bases; J trimming: 6 bases; junction bases outside the gene matches: 3. In germline, CDR1 is SGHRS, CDR2 YFSETQ. In DNA, the CDR3 is TGCGCCAGCAGCTCGGGACAGGGGATCAATGAGCAGTTCTTC. Residues: CASSSGQGINEQFF. The entire variable domain, with the rest obtained from reference TRBV5-1 and TRBJ2-1, is as follows: KAGVTQTPRYLIKTRGQQVTLSCSPISGHRSVSWYQQTPGQGLQFLFEYFSETQRNKGNFPGRFSGRQFSNSRSEMNVSTLELGDSALYLCASSSGQGINEQFFGPGTRLTVL.

Turning to this clone: At one end the junction does not follow the germline gene, possibly because of a read error. The same CDR3 arises from other DNA sequences in this sample as well. The V gene is TRBV5-1, the J gene TRBJ2-7; 7 bases agree with TRBD1. The germline gives CDR1 SGHRS, CDR2 YFSETQ. The CDR3 runs 14 residues. The CDR3 region has the DNA TGCGCCAGCAGCCGCCCGACAGGGTCCTACGAGCAATACTTC. Residues: CASSRPTGSYEQYF.

The rearrangement links TRBV5-4 to TRBJ1-2, with D uncertain. This CDR3 region has 13 residues. V was clipped by 4 bases and J by 6 bases, with 13 bases between them. Germline assignment: CDR1 SGHNT and CDR2 YYREEE (reference sequence). CDR3 nucleotide sequence: TGTGCCAGCAGCCAAGACACTCGTCATGGCTACACCTTC. Amino acid sequence: CASSQDTRHGYTF.

The V gene is TRBV5-6, the J gene TRBJ2-5, with D unclear. The DNA end favors TRBJ2-7, so the J call may be wrong. This CDR3 is 12 amino acids long. Germline values: CDR1 SGHDT, CDR2 YYEEEE. CDR3 DNA sequence: TGTGCCAGCAGCTTGTGGCTAGGCGAGCAGTACTTC. Its protein is CASSLWLGEQYF.

Details on this clone: One end of the junction fails to match germline, which may point to a read error. The genes are TRBV7-9 and TRBJ1-6; no reliable D call. CDR3 length: 13 residues. Germline CDR1 SEHNR, CDR2 FQNEAQ (reference sequence). The CDR3 region is CASSSPLNSLLHF. The CDR3 DNA follows: TGTGCCAGCAGCTCTCCCTTGAATTCACTCCTCCACTTT.

The J gene is TRBJ2-5, the V gene TRBV6-1; TRBD2 matches at 8 bases. The CDR3 is made up of 16 amino acids. Per germline, CDR1 MNHNS and CDR2 SASEGT. Trimming cost V 1 base and J 4 bases; bases outside gene matches: 8. The DNA of the CDR3 is TGTGCCAGCAGTGAAGTCGTCTCGGGGGGGGTAGAGACCCAGTACTTC. This sequence encodes CASSEVVSGGVETQYF.

The rearrangement joins TRBV10-3 to TRBJ1-1; 7 bases agree with TRBD1. This CDR3 has 15 amino acids. CDR1 ENHRY and CDR2 SYGVKD come from the germline V gene. The junction had 11 bases not matched to a gene; V was cut back by 3 bases and J by 7 bases. CDR3 sequence reads: CAISDSHAQGFEAFF. The CDR3 coding sequence is TGTGCCATCAGTGACTCGCACGCACAGGGGTTTGAAGCTTTCTTT.

The chain combines TRBV20-1 with TRBJ2-3; D is ambiguous. This CDR3 has 10 residues. Trimming shortened V by 6 bases and J by 5 bases, and 6 bases separated the two germline ends. The germline V gene encodes CDR1 DFQATT and CDR2 SNEGSKA (reference sequence). The CDR3 DNA reads as TGCAGTGCCAGGCGAGATACGCAGTATTTT. Translation gives CSARRDTQYF.

This clone has only one observation. The chain uses TRBV2 and TRBJ1-2; TRBD1 matches 7 bases. Germline values: CDR1 SNHLY, CDR2 FYNNEI. CDR3 size: 14 residues. Germline trimming cut 1 base from V and 4 bases from J; bases unmatched to any gene: 3. CDR3 sequence reads: CASSEETGPYGYTF. The CDR3 region has the DNA TGTGCCAGCAGTGAAGAGACAGGGCCCTATGGCTACACCTTC.

The chain is built from TRBV25-1 and TRBJ2-2; possible D gene TRBD1, 8 bases. CDR1 MGHDK and CDR2 SYGVNS come from the germline V gene. The CDR3 length is 14 residues. Trimming shortened V by 5 bases and J by 6 bases, and 13 bases separated the two germline ends. The CDR3: CASSRTGRAGELFF. The CDR3 DNA is TGTGCCAGCAGTCGGACAGGGAGGGCCGGGGAGCTGTTTTTT.

The rearrangement links TRBV11-3 to TRBJ2-1; possibly TRBD2 for D (7 bases). Per the germline V gene, CDR1 is SGHNT and CDR2 is YENEEA. V gave up 1 base and J gave up 5 bases, with 12 bases separating them. CDR3 length: 15 residues. DNA of the CDR3: TGTGCCAGCAGCTTAGGGGGGGGGCCTCACAATGAGCAGTTCTTC. Residues: CASSLGGGPHNEQFF.

This sequence joins TRBV18 and TRBJ2-2; 9 bases align to TRBD1. This CDR3 is 18 amino acids long. Germline trimming cut 8 bases from V and 1 base from J; bases unmatched to any gene: 14. Germline-derived CDR1 and CDR2 are KGHSH and LQKENI. The CDR3 bases are TGTGCCAGCCCATCCGGGACAGGGAATATTATGAACACCGGGGAGCTGTTTTTT. Translating it yields CASPSGTGNIMNTGELFF.

The chain uses TRBV6-5 and TRBJ1-5, with a possible D match to TRBD1 (5 bases). Germline values: CDR1 MNHEY, CDR2 SVGAGI. This CDR3 comprises 15 residues. Between the trimmed V and J ends, which lost 5 bases and 3 bases, there was a span of 14 bases. The CDR3 nucleotides read TGTGCCAGCAGTGCAATGGGGCAGTCCAATCAGCCCCAGCATTTT. It translates to CASSAMGQSNQPQHF.